This TCR beta chain emerged from a study of blood T cells in healthy people across ages. Findings and caveats of the study: Naive T cell percentage strongly correlated with TCR beta diversity.

The CDR3 is 16 amino acids. V was pared by 0 bases and J by 0 bases, with 13 bases between. Germline-derived CDR1 and CDR2 are DFQATT and SNEGSKA (reference sequence). Turning to this clonotype: Antigen unknown.

The authors ran a second PCR of 7 to 11 cycles using a sample-barcoded 5' primer and a J-beta primer mix. TCRdb called the 5' RACE reads again in MiXCR, with one record for every CDR3 protein. Here the sample spans around 580,000 distinct CDR3 sequences, roughly 48% being singletons. Sequenced input: blood. The sequence was collected from an elderly man in good health. The chain combines TRBV20-1 with TRBJ2-3, with D possibly TRBD2 on 6 matching bases. The CDR3 DNA follows: TGCAGTGCTAGAGATGGGACTCGAGCCAGCACAGATACGCAGTATTTT. This encodes CSARDGTRASTDTQYF.